There are a few counts of the clone carrying this TCR beta chain. Its antigen remains unidentified. Germline-derived CDR1 and CDR2 are LGHDT and YNNKEL (reference sequence). The CDR3 covers 13 residues. V was pared by 2 bases and J by 5 bases, with 7 bases between. TCRdb used MiXCR to reprocess the 5' RACE reads, holding one entry per CDR3 protein. The sample lists 150,000 or so distinct CDR3 sequences; around 7.2% were seen once. The data were obtained in a study of T cells after yellow fever vaccination. The study's findings and limits: Peaking on day 5 versus 15, the secondary response was faster but weaker. Subsequent to the booster, the majority of primary-vaccination clones reappeared (96% CD4, roughly 90% CD8).

This receptor was obtained from a man aged 18 to 35 who received the YFV17D yellow fever vaccine. The chain carries TRBV3-1 and TRBJ1-5; TRBD1 is a possible D gene (6 bases). The source material was CD4+ T cells sorted from PBMCs, sampled 5 to 6 days after the first yellow fever vaccination. The CDR3 reads CASSQSGDQPQHF. DNA for the CDR3: TGTGCCAGCAGCCAATCAGGGGATCAGCCCCAGCATTTT.